This T cell receptor beta chain is from a study of beta chain features in type 1 diabetes. Whole-study findings and limits: Type 1 diabetes patients had TCRB CDR3s that were shorter (moderately but significantly so) in all four CD4+ subsets.

Concerning this clone: Antigen unknown.

Germline V gene lookup returns CDR1 KGHSH and CDR2 LQKENI. J was trimmed by 3 bases and V by 2 bases; bases with no gene match: 9. CDR3 size: 16 residues. Reverse transcribing all isolated RNA meant expressed TCRB transcripts were sequenced. The table came from immunoSEQ multiplex PCR; TCRdb's copy has only in-frame clones and leaves some out. Of under 300,000 clones detected, 11% appear once; the ten largest clones hold around 0.015%. Source material: naive CD4+ T cells from blood. This TCR came from a man younger than 40 with type 1 diabetes. The chain has TRBV18 and TRBJ2-7; 8 bases line up with TRBD1. The CDR3 DNA follows: TGTGCCAGCTCACCATCTCATGGACAGGGCGACTACGAGCAGTACTTC. Protein product: CASSPSHGQGDYEQYF.